These 25 T cell receptor beta chains were all obtained from the same sample, sequenced in a study of blood T cells in healthy people across ages. A J-beta primer mix and a sample-barcoded 5' primer were used in a second PCR of roughly 6 to 12 cycles. TCRdb re-called the 5' RACE reads with MiXCR, one entry per CDR3 protein. Of hundreds of thousands of distinct CDR3 sequences in the sample, roughly 50% were seen once. The material sequenced was blood. These receptors were collected from a man between 60 and 75 years old in good health.

This clonotype was observed a single time. The chain is built from TRBV12-3 or TRBV12-4 and TRBJ2-2, with 7 positions matching TRBD1. CDR3 length: 14 residues. The V segment lost 5 bases and the J segment 9 bases; nucleotides outside the gene matches: 9. CDR3 in amino acids: CASSLHPGGWELFF. The CDR3 coding sequence is TGTGCCAGCAGTCTCCACCCAGGGGGTTGGGAGCTGTTTTTT.

As for this clonotype: A much larger clone sits a single nucleotide away, making a read error possible. The V call is TRBV5-1, the J call TRBJ2-1, with 12 bases matching TRBD2. V trimming: 0 bases; J trimming: 9 bases; junction bases outside the gene matches: 4. Germline V gene lookup returns CDR1 SGHRS and CDR2 YFSETQ. This CDR3 contains 15 residues. The CDR3 DNA is TGCGCCAGCAGCTTGGCACTAGCGGGGGGAGGTGAGCAGTTCTTC. Its translation: CASSLALAGGGEQFF.

This clonotype has just a few counts. J is TRBJ2-1 and V is TRBV11-3; possibly TRBD1 or TRBD2 for D (6 bases each). Trimming took off 1 base at V and 6 bases at J, with 10 bases between the two ends. There are 14 residues in the CDR3. The V gene's germline CDR1 is SGHNT and CDR2 YENEEA. The CDR3, as DNA: TGTGCCAGCAGCTTAGGCGGGGACATCAATGAGCAGTTCTTC. Translating it yields CASSLGGDINEQFF.

This chain links TRBV29-1 with TRBJ1-5, with 11 positions matching TRBD1. This CDR3 is built from 14 residues. Germline lookup yields CDR1 SQVTM and CDR2 ANQGSEA. The V segment lost 6 bases and the J segment 7 bases; nucleotides outside the gene matches: 8. CDR3 amino acids: CSVAMDRGQQPQHF. The CDR3 nucleotides read TGCAGCGTAGCCATGGACAGGGGGCAGCAGCCCCAGCATTTT.

The rearrangement uses TRBV27 and TRBJ2-1; 11 bases are a match to TRBD2. V was pared by 7 bases and J by 6 bases, with 8 bases of the junction left unmatched. CDR1 and CDR2 (germline): MNHEY, SMNVEV (reference sequence). The CDR3 contains 15 residues. CDR3 nucleotide sequence: TGTGCCAGCACATTGGGGACTAGCGGCGGCAATGAGCAGTTCTTC. Translating it yields CASTLGTSGGNEQFF.

The chain combines TRBV2 with TRBJ2-7, with 12 bases aligning to TRBD2. The CDR3 has 17 residues. Germline CDR1 and CDR2: SNHLY and FYNNEI. J gave up 5 bases and V 3 bases, and 11 bases lay outside the gene matches. Written as DNA, the CDR3 is TGTGCCAGCAGTGACGGACTAGCGGGAACCGGAAGGGACGAGCAGTACTTC. Its translation is CASSDGLAGTGRDEQYF.

V gene TRBV25-1 combines with J gene TRBJ2-2; tentatively, D is TRBD1 (6 bases). This CDR3 spans 12 amino acids. Germline-derived CDR1 and CDR2 are MGHDK and SYGVNS. Trimming stripped 6 bases from V and 6 bases from J, with 8 bases between. The CDR3 spells CASRQGPGELFF. The DNA for the CDR3 is TGTGCCAGCAGGCAGGGGCCCGGGGAGCTGTTTTTT.

The V and J genes are TRBV20-1 and TRBJ1-4; D gene unclear. Germline assignment: CDR1 DFQATT and CDR2 SNEGSKA (reference sequence). V lost 6 bases, J lost 7 bases, and 15 bases lay in between. This CDR3 spans 13 amino acids. This CDR3 reads CSAHRIGGEKLFF. CDR3 DNA: TGCAGTGCCCATAGGATAGGAGGTGAAAAACTGTTTTTT.

In this sample, this clonotype turned up many times. The rearrangement links TRBV20-1 to TRBJ2-5; 8 nucleotides match TRBD2. CDR3 length: 14 amino acids. After removal of 2 bases from V and 5 bases from J, the junction contained 7 bases not matched to a gene. In germline, CDR1 is DFQATT, CDR2 SNEGSKA (reference sequence). The CDR3 sequence: CSARRGGPLETQYF. The DNA for the CDR3 is TGCAGTGCTAGACGGGGGGGGCCCTTGGAGACCCAGTACTTC.

The genes are TRBV6-4 and TRBJ2-5; 13 bases match TRBD2. The CDR3 contains 15 residues. V lost 6 bases to trimming and J lost 11 bases; unmatched junction nucleotides: 12. Germline-derived CDR1 and CDR2 are MRHNA and SNTAGT. CDR3 nucleotide sequence: TGTGCCAGCAGCTTGACTAGCGGGGGGATCGGTGAGCAGTACTTC. Protein product: CASSLTSGGIGEQYF.

This clonotype was detected a few times. The chain is built from TRBV7-2 and TRBJ2-7, with 12 nucleotides matching TRBD2. The J call may be incorrect, as the DNA end agrees better with TRBJ2-5. This CDR3 is 16 amino acids long. Germline loops: CDR1 SGHTA, CDR2 FQGNSA. The chain's CDR3 is CASSLPLAGGLETQYF. The CDR3 nucleotides read TGTGCCAGCAGCTTACCCCTAGCGGGGGGGCTGGAGACCCAGTACTTC.

Ten or more counts support this clonotype. This chain joins TRBV7-9 and TRBJ1-2, with D hard to call. V was pared by 5 bases and J by 4 bases, with 8 bases between. CDR3 size: 12 residues. Germline V lookup: CDR1 SEHNR, CDR2 FQNEAQ (reference sequence). CDR3 nucleotide sequence: TGTGCCAGCAGCCAAGACACCTATGGCTACACCTTC. It encodes CASSQDTYGYTF. Looking up the rest from reference TRBV7-9 and TRBJ1-2 gives the full variable domain: DTGVSQNPRHKITKRGQNVTFRCDPISEHNRLYWYRQTLGQGPEFLTYFQNEAQLEKSRLLSDRFSAERPKGSFSTLEIQRTEQGDSAMYLCASSQDTYGYTFGSGTRLTVV.

The chain uses TRBV6-5 and TRBJ1-1, with D maybe TRBD1 (5 bases). Germline V gene sequence: CDR1 MNHEY, CDR2 SVGAGI. The CDR3 consists of 15 residues. Trimming removed 0 bases from V and 1 base from J, with 9 bases in between. The CDR3 DNA follows: TGTGCCAGCAGTTACTCGCAGGGCCCGAACACTGAAGCTTTCTTT. Amino acids: CASSYSQGPNTEAFF.

About this clonotype itself: One end of the junction fails to match germline, which may point to a read error. The chain joins TRBV12-3 or TRBV12-4 to TRBJ1-1, with TRBD1 identical over 8 bases. This CDR3 is built from 14 residues. Here the CDR3 DNA reads TGTACCAGCGCCCGACAGGGGTTTGTCACTGAAGCTTTCTTT. Encoded protein: CTSARQGFVTEAFF.

This clonotype occurred a few times. This sequence joins TRBV28 and TRBJ2-3, with 8 nucleotides matching TRBD2. Germline-derived CDR1 and CDR2 are MDHEN and SYDVKM. After removal of 10 bases from V and 0 bases from J, the junction contained 12 bases not matched to a gene. The CDR3 is 16 residues long. The CDR3 coding sequence is TGTGCCACCTCGGGGGGGCCCCTTAGGAGCACAGATACGCAGTATTTT. Protein: CATSGGPLRSTDTQYF. The whole variable domain, filled in from reference TRBV28 and TRBJ2-3, reads DVKVTQSSRYLVKRTGEKVFLECVQDMDHENMFWYRQDPGLGLRLIYFSYDVKMKEKGDIPEGYSVSREKKERFSLILESASTNQTSMYLCATSGGPLRSTDTQYFGPGTRLTVL.

The genes are TRBV3-1 and TRBJ1-2; D call uncertain. The CDR3 is 14 amino acids. Germline CDR1 LGHDT, CDR2 YNNKEL (reference sequence). V was cut by 1 base and J by 4 bases, with 10 bases left in between. CDR3 sequence reads: CASSQGAGPYGYTF. The CDR3 coding sequence is TGTGCCAGCAGCCAAGGGGCAGGCCCCTATGGCTACACCTTC.

This clonotype showed up just a few times. A read error may account for a junction end that differs from germline. This chain links TRBV3-1 with TRBJ2-6; possible D gene TRBD1, 5 bases. In germline, CDR1 is LGHDT, CDR2 YNNKEL (reference sequence). The CDR3 totals 14 residues. CDR3 residues: CASSQGTGANVLTF. CDR3 coding DNA: TGCGCCAGCAGCCAGGGTACCGGGGCCAACGTCCTGACTTTC. The full variable domain, completed using reference TRBV3-1 and TRBJ2-6, is DTAVSQTPKYLVTQMGNDKSIKCEQNLGHDTMYWYKQDSKKFLKIMFSYNNKELIINETVPNRFSPKSPDKAHLNLHINSLELGDSAVYFCASSQGTGANVLTFGAGSRLTVL.

This CDR3 is CAISATGEGYTF. CDR3 DNA: TGTGCCATCAGTGCGACAGGGGAAGGCTACACCTTC. V is TRBV10-3 and J is TRBJ1-2; 8 bases fit TRBD1. Unmatched junction bases numbered 3, after V lost 4 bases and J lost 8 bases. CDR3 length: 12 residues. Germline assignment: CDR1 ENHRY and CDR2 SYGVKD.

In its sample, this clonotype was seen a few times. The chain carries TRBV7-2 and TRBJ2-3, with unresolved D. The V gene lost 1 base and the J gene lost 0 bases, with 5 bases spanning the gap. This CDR3 comprises 14 residues. The germline CDR1 and CDR2 sequences are SGHTA and FQGNSA. CDR3 DNA: TGTGCCAGCAGCTTAGTAATCAGCACAGATACGCAGTATTTT. Protein sequence: CASSLVISTDTQYF. Complete variable domain (other parts from reference TRBV7-2 and TRBJ2-3): GAGVSQSPSNKVTEKGKDVELRCDPISGHTALYWYRQSLGQGLEFLIYFQGNSAPDKSGLPSDRFSAERTGGSVSTLTIQRTQQEDSAVYLCASSLVISTDTQYFGPGTRLTVL.

This clonotype was found a few times. The chain links TRBV5-1 to TRBJ2-5; 9 bases fit TRBD2. Per germline, CDR1 SGHRS and CDR2 YFSETQ. The CDR3 runs to 15 residues. V dropped 4 bases and J dropped 1; count of bases not matched to a gene: 5. The CDR3 sequence: CASSTSLAGQETQYF. The CDR3 nucleotides are TGCGCCAGCAGCACCTCACTAGCGGGCCAAGAGACCCAGTACTTC.

The rearrangement links TRBV7-2 to TRBJ1-6, with D maybe TRBD1 (5 bases). V lost 6 bases to trimming and J lost 6 bases, with 15 bases between them. The CDR3 runs 15 residues. Germline CDR1 SGHTA, CDR2 FQGNSA. This CDR3 is CASRGPGRANSPLHF. For the CDR3, the DNA is TGTGCCAGCAGGGGACCAGGGCGGGCTAATTCACCCCTCCACTTT.

The CDR3 DNA reads as TGTGCCACCAGTGATTCTGGACAGGGGGGCGGACGAGTGCGGTTCTTC. This encodes CATSDSGQGGGRVRFF. This chain uses TRBV24-1 with TRBJ2-1, with TRBD1 matching over 10 bases. Looked up from germline, CDR1 is KGHDR and CDR2 is SFDVKD. The V and J ends lost 2 bases and 15 bases, in that order; junction bases with no gene match: 15. The CDR3 consists of 16 residues.

This clonotype has only a few counts. The gene calls are TRBV29-1 and TRBJ2-3, with TRBD2 matching over 7 bases. In germline, CDR1 is SQVTM, CDR2 ANQGSEA. There are 14 residues in the CDR3. V lost 4 bases and J lost 2; bases outside the gene matches: 6. CDR3 DNA: TGCAGCGTTGTAAAGCGGGGTACCACAGATACGCAGTATTTT. This codes for CSVVKRGTTDTQYF.

The gene calls are TRBV4-2 and TRBJ1-2; D may be TRBD1 (5 bases). This CDR3 spans 17 amino acids. Germline V gene lookup returns CDR1 LGHNA and CDR2 YNFKEQ. The V gene lost 0 bases and the J gene lost 0 bases, with 14 bases spanning the gap. CDR3 DNA: TGTGCCAGCAGCCAAGATGCAGGGAGACAAACTAACTATGGCTACACCTTC. Protein: CASSQDAGRQTNYGYTF.

V and J are TRBV4-2 and TRBJ2-7; 9 nucleotides match TRBD2. The CDR3 contains 16 residues. Germline CDR1 LGHNA, CDR2 YNFKEQ. V was clipped by 1 base and J by 5 bases; unmatched bases: 9. CDR3 loop: CASSQALAGVRNEQYF. The CDR3 nucleotides are TGTGCCAGCAGCCAAGCTTTAGCGGGGGTGAGGAACGAGCAGTACTTC.